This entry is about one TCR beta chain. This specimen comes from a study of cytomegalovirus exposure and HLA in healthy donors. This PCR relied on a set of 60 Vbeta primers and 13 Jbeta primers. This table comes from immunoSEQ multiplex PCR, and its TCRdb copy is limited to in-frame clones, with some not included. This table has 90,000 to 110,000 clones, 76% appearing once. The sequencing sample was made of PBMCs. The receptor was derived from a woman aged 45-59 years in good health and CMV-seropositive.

In DNA form, the CDR3 reads TGCGCCAGCAGCCCAACCAGGGGTAGTGCAGATACGCAGTATTTT. This codes for CASSPTRGSADTQYF. The rearrangement joins TRBV4-1 to TRBJ2-3; perhaps TRBD1 as D (6 bases). Germline CDR1 is MGHRA and CDR2 is YSYEKL. This CDR3 has 15 amino acids. With 4 bases removed from V and 4 bases from J, the gap between germline ends came to 15 bases.